This TCR beta chain is drawn from a study of neurological immune-mediated disorders. Whole-study findings and limits: There were no CDR3 amino acid sequences shared by expanded clones across subjects, a result suggesting private repertoires in all groups.

V lost 0 bases and J lost 6; bases outside the gene matches: 6. This CDR3 region has 16 residues. Per germline, CDR1 DFQATT and CDR2 SNEGSKA (reference sequence). Template-switch 5'RACE cDNA synthesis added a 10-nucleotide unique molecular identifier. TCRdb re-analysed the 5' RACE reads in MiXCR, keeping a single row per CDR3 protein. The table records over 60,000 distinct CDR3 sequences, 5% to 6% of them present only once. Relative to its sample, this clonotype is medium-sized. Its target is unknown. The chain joins TRBV20-1 to TRBJ2-1, with TRBD2 matching over 12 bases. The source material was PBMCs. This receptor was taken from a woman in her twenties or thirties with multiple sclerosis. CDR3 in amino acids: CSARDLAGGVLNEQFF. The CDR3 DNA reads as TGCAGTGCTAGAGACCTAGCGGGAGGGGTCCTCAATGAGCAGTTCTTC.